This T cell receptor (beta chain) was found in a study of identical twins' blood T cells. This clonotype was found a few times. TCRdb processed the 5' RACE reads anew with MiXCR; each CDR3 protein has one entry. This table has about 370,000 distinct CDR3 sequences, over 25% appearing once. The CDR3 runs to 17 residues. Germline values: CDR1 MGHRA, CDR2 YSYEKL. Trimming stripped 1 base from V and 3 bases from J, with 15 bases between. The chain employs TRBV4-1 and TRBJ2-2; maybe TRBD1 (5 bases). The receptor was derived from a woman between 18 and 50 years old in good health. Sequencing input: PBMCs. The CDR3 bases are TGCGCCAGCAGCCAAGCGATCAGCAGGGCCCACACCGGGGAGCTGTTTTTT. As protein: CASSQAISRAHTGELFF.